The following is a T cell receptor beta chain sequence with its context. Its antigen is unidentified. Only in-frame clones appear in the TCRdb table, and some are missing; sequencing was by immunoSEQ multiplex PCR. The table lists around 320,000 clones, 86% of them singletons. As to treatment: some 20 received Ad26.COV2.S at low or high dose, single or two shots; about 5 received placebo; per-sample allocation not given. Sampling was done on day 63 after the first vaccine or placebo injection. The sample originates from a study of Ad26.COV2.S vaccination and SARS-CoV-2 variants. Study-level results: Considerable breadth of spike-specific CD8+ and CD4+ T cell responses has reportedly been documented following vaccination.

V trimming: 4 bases; J trimming: 6 bases; junction bases outside the gene matches: 11. This CDR3 contains 16 residues. Germline V gene data show CDR1 as MNHNS and CDR2 as SASEGT. The TCR comes from a person between 18 and 65 years old who received the Ad26.COV2.S COVID-19 vaccine or a placebo. Source: peripheral blood, taken in a trial of Ad26.COV2.S vaccine versus placebo. V gene TRBV6-1 combines with J gene TRBJ1-5; the match to TRBD1 covers 8 bases. CDR3 sequence reads: CASSVTQGAGGQPQHF. CDR3 DNA sequence: TGTGCCAGCAGTGTCACTCAGGGGGCTGGGGGTCAGCCCCAGCATTTT.